This T cell receptor beta chain was sequenced in a study of T cell responses to AZD1222 COVID-19 vaccine (dated by TCRdb to the early 2020s). Study-wide context: A total of 230 to 250 trial participants underwent TCR sequencing, of whom under 220 had received two doses of AZD1222 and 26 had received two doses of the MenACWY control vaccine. Enrollment into the trials was organized by age into subgroups of 18-55, 56-69 and 70-plus years, and those subgroups contained around 150, 28 and 57 TCR-sequenced participants, respectively. Beyond this particular receptor, the publication reports: The whole spike protein was spanned by vaccine-associated CD4 TCRs, and dominant responses were seen in regions 160-218 and 743-854. Reportedly, almost half of the unique spike-specific TCRs recognized epitopes lying outside the regions that are mutated in the B.1.351 and B.1.1.7 variants. After two AZD1222 doses, both the breadth and the depth of spike-specific TCRs were significantly higher than at day 0 and than in MenACWY recipients. Most participants were white British and females outnumbered males, and the authors suggested that clonal diversity may have been underestimated. Conclusions about previously exposed vaccinees were limited because only six AZD1222 recipients were SARS-CoV-2 seropositive at baseline. In the small 56-69-year group, the increase in depth fell short of significance, most likely because of low power. Because no day 14 peak-response samples were available, the repertoires could be characterized only after the peak T cell response.

The CDR3 regions of human TCRbeta chains were analyzed by immunosequencing. The published analysis was carried out like this. Repertoire TCRs were checked for matches against a reference library of SARS-CoV-2-specific TCRs that had been generated using the MIRA antigen-specificity platform. Breadth was defined as the fraction of unique TCRs that were SARS-CoV-2-associated, and depth was defined as the fraction of total T cells that were SARS-CoV-2-associated. Using the MIRA data, every spike-specific TCR was mapped to the spike region that the TCR reacted to and assigned to either a CD4 or a CD8 class. Log10-transformed breadth and depth values were compared by one-way ANOVA with Sidak's multiple comparisons tests. The table was pulled from immuneACCESS by TCRdb, which kept in-frame rearrangements only. Such tables lose some clones; where checked, under half of the loss comes from unresolved V genes, and the rest has no known cause. The V and J calls and clone size were taken over from that table, and D and trimming were inferred from the DNA. Within this sample are about 100,000 clones, with over 75% of them counted one time only. 4% to 4.5% of the sample is taken by the ten largest.

About this clone itself: It lacks a known antigen. Per-base qualities were not stored, and no clone one base away is much larger.

The label giving this sample's time point can be read as: baseline before first vaccination. The sample's treatment or condition label, decoded: meningococcal conjugate vaccine given as trial control. The vaccinee samples were drawn from two UK trials, COV001 and COV002, one of which was a single-blind randomized controlled phase 2/3 trial testing AZD1222 (ChAdOx1 nCoV-19) in healthy adults. For TCRbeta chain sequencing, PBMC samples from trial participants were taken at day 0 and at day 28 after the second dose. The V end gives up 4 bases and the J end 3 bases, leaving 14 bases in the junction not matched to a gene. CDR1 KGHDR and CDR2 SFDVKD are derived from the germline V gene. The CDR3, cysteine through phenylalanine, is 19 amino acids long. The DNA shown is the 57-base CDR3, in frame from base 1.

The material sequenced was peripheral blood, taken on day 0 of MenACWY control vaccination. The chain couples TRBV24-1 to TRBJ2-3, with 11 bases aligning to TRBD2. The receptor was isolated from an adult in good health. The DNA is TGTGCCACCAGTGACCCCTTAGCGGGGGGGAATTTGGGAACAGATACGCAGTATTTT. It is translated as CATSDPLAGGNLGTDTQYF.